The 28 T cell receptor beta chains presented below share a single source sample, sequenced in a study of shared clonotypes between healthy human individuals. Repertoires were generated with immunoSEQ multiplex PCR, while TCRdb's copy carries only in-frame clones and drops some. The sample consists of about a million clones, approximately 80% of them appearing once. Sequencing used memory CD4+ T cells from PBMCs. Subset defined: CD45RA-negative fraction. The receptors shown here come from a man between 18 and 35 years old in good health. Some clones in this sample may be carry-over from other donors' samples.

The chain uses TRBV5-1 and TRBJ2-7, with D tentatively TRBD1 or TRBD2 (8 bases each). V lost 0 bases and J 1 base, leaving 17 bases between the germline ends. The CDR3 extends over 17 amino acids. The germline V gene encodes CDR1 SGHRS and CDR2 YFSETQ. The CDR3 protein is CASSLGQGPGGSYEQYF. Here the CDR3 DNA reads TGCGCCAGCAGCTTGGGACAGGGGCCGGGAGGGTCCTACGAGCAGTACTTC.

The chain joins TRBV27 to TRBJ2-6; no clear D gene. CDR1 is MNHEY, CDR2 SMNVEV, per germline (reference sequence). The CDR3 sequence is 15 residues long. Between the trimmed V and J ends, which lost 6 bases and 2 bases, there was a span of 11 bases. The CDR3 region is CASSSKRAGANVLTF. CDR3 DNA: TGTGCCAGCAGCTCGAAACGGGCTGGGGCCAACGTCCTGACTTTC. Filled out from reference TRBV27 and TRBJ2-6, the complete variable domain reads EAQVTQNPRYLITVTGKKLTVTCSQNMNHEYMSWYRQDPGLGLRQIYYSMNVEVTDKGDVPEGYKVSRKEKRNFPLILESPSPNQTSLYFCASSSKRAGANVLTFGAGSRLTVL.

This clone was observed at least ten times. The chain is built from TRBV7-3 and TRBJ2-3, with a possible D match to TRBD2 (5 bases). CDR1 SGHTA and CDR2 FQGTGA come from the germline V gene. This CDR3 spans 15 amino acids. Trimming pared 5 bases from V and 0 bases from J, leaving 12 bases between. In DNA form, the CDR3 reads TGTGCCAGCAGCCCGAGTGGAGGTAGCACAGATACGCAGTATTTT. Translation: CASSPSGGSTDTQYF.

This clone was counted once. This sequence joins TRBV27 and TRBJ1-1; maybe TRBD1 (6 bases). V was cut by 0 bases and J by 1 base, with 9 bases left in between. Germline V gene sequence: CDR1 MNHEY, CDR2 SMNVEV (reference sequence). CDR3 length equals 15 residues. The CDR3 DNA follows: TGTGCCAGCAGTTTATCGACAGGCGCGAACACTGAAGCTTTCTTT. This sequence encodes CASSLSTGANTEAFF.

This chain joins TRBV7-9 and TRBJ1-3, with D tentatively TRBD1 (6 bases). CDR3 length: 15 residues. The V gene's germline CDR1 is SEHNR and CDR2 FQNEAQ (reference sequence). V lost 5 bases to trimming and J lost 8 bases, with 19 bases between them. This CDR3 is CASSRLTGPGDTIYF. CDR3 in DNA: TGTGCCAGCAGCCGCCTAACAGGGCCGGGGGACACCATATATTTT.

The rearrangement links TRBV13 to TRBJ2-7; 10 bases match TRBD2. The germline gives CDR1 PRHDT, CDR2 FYEKMQ (reference sequence). J was trimmed by 4 bases and V by 2 bases; bases with no gene match: 2. This CDR3 is built from 14 residues. The CDR3 spells CASSLTSGKYEQYF. CDR3 nucleotide sequence: TGTGCCAGCAGCTTAACTAGCGGGAAATACGAGCAGTACTTC.

The chain is built from TRBV6-1 and TRBJ2-3; no clear D. The germline V gene has CDR1 MNHNS and CDR2 SASEGT. Trimming removed 10 bases at V and 2 bases at J, with 10 bases between. The CDR3 loop spans 12 amino acids. The CDR3 loop is CATASPTDTQYF. The DNA of the CDR3 is TGTGCCACAGCAAGCCCCACAGATACGCAGTATTTT.

This clone was seen just once. This chain connects TRBV7-2 to TRBJ2-3, with 12 bases fitting TRBD2. Germline V lookup: CDR1 SGHTA, CDR2 FQGNSA. V gave up 5 bases and J gave up 0 bases; unmatched junction bases: 9. CDR3 length equals 18 residues. This CDR3 reads CASSPGLAGTPSTDTQYF. CDR3 sequence (DNA): TGTGCCAGCAGCCCTGGACTAGCGGGAACGCCAAGCACAGATACGCAGTATTTT.

This chain links TRBV4-2 with TRBJ2-2, with 8 bases that match TRBD2. V lost 0 bases and J lost 6; bases outside the gene matches: 12. The germline V gene encodes CDR1 LGHNA and CDR2 YNFKEQ. This CDR3 region has 18 residues. The DNA for the CDR3 is TGTGCCAGCAGCCAAGATTGGGGGACGGGAGGGGCGGCCGGGGAGCTGTTTTTT. Translation gives CASSQDWGTGGAAGELFF.

The chain has TRBV20-1 and TRBJ2-1; possibly TRBD1 for D (6 bases). The CDR3 contains 11 residues. CDR1 DFQATT and CDR2 SNEGSKA come from the germline V gene (reference sequence). For the CDR3, the DNA is TGCAGCCCGGAGAGGGGGAATGAGCAGTTCTTC. This gives the protein CSPERGNEQFF.

This chain connects TRBV9 to TRBJ2-1; tentative D call: TRBD2 (6 bases). V was cut by 3 bases and J by 5 bases, with 15 bases left in between. The germline gives CDR1 SGDLS, CDR2 YYNGEE. CDR3 length: 15 residues. CDR3 loop: CASSAEGWGDNEQFF. The DNA for the CDR3 is TGTGCCAGCAGCGCCGAGGGCTGGGGGGACAATGAGCAGTTCTTC.

The V and J genes are TRBV5-1 and TRBJ1-1; D remains unclear. The V end lost 7 bases, the J end lost 0 bases, and 16 bases lay between the germline ends. CDR1 is SGHRS, CDR2 YFSETQ, per germline. The CDR3 has 15 residues. The CDR3 protein is CASSSAGIMNTEAFF. CDR3 coding DNA: TGCGCCAGCTCTTCTGCGGGGATCATGAACACTGAAGCTTTCTTT.

The V call is TRBV5-4, the J call TRBJ2-7; D is ambiguous. Trimming stripped 4 bases from V and 0 bases from J, with 14 bases between. The CDR3 runs to 15 residues. CDR1 is SGHNT and CDR2 is YYREEE in the germline V gene (reference sequence). The CDR3 nucleotides are TGTGCCAGCAGCCAAGTGGGAAGGAGCTCCTACGAGCAGTACTTC. Translated: CASSQVGRSSYEQYF.

The chain employs TRBV18 and TRBJ1-2, with 8 nucleotides matching TRBD1. CDR1 KGHSH and CDR2 LQKENI come from the germline V gene. Trimming took 8 bases from V and 0 from J; bases not matched to a gene: 11. CDR3 length: 16 amino acids. CDR3 loop: CASTDQGAITNYGYTF. The CDR3 nucleotides read TGTGCCAGCACAGACCAGGGGGCCATAACTAACTATGGCTACACCTTC.

V and J are TRBV5-5 and TRBJ2-7; 7 bases align to TRBD2. Germline V gene data show CDR1 as SGHKS and CDR2 as YYEKEE (reference sequence). Trimming took 3 bases from V and 3 from J; bases not matched to a gene: 3. The CDR3 extends over 13 amino acids. As DNA, the CDR3 is TGTGCCAGCAGCTGGGCGGGAGACTACGAGCAGTACTTC. It yields the protein CASSWAGDYEQYF.

As to this clone: The junction differs from germline at one of its ends, possibly a read error. In the same sample, other DNA sequences code for this CDR3. J is TRBJ1-2 and V is TRBV4-3, with 10 bases matching TRBD1. Germline V gene lookup returns CDR1 LGHNA and CDR2 YSLEER. The CDR3 totals 16 residues. DNA of the CDR3: TGCGCCAGCAGCCAAGAAAGACAGGGGGCGAACTATGGCTACACTTTC. The encoded protein is CASSQERQGANYGYTF.

This chain connects TRBV18 to TRBJ1-5, with D hard to call. Trimming left V 2 bases short and J 8 bases short, with 7 bases between. CDR1 is KGHSH, CDR2 LQKENI, per germline. The CDR3 covers 12 residues. The DNA of the CDR3 is TGTGCCAGCTCACCAAGTGGGGAGCCCCAGCATTTT. Residues: CASSPSGEPQHF. The full variable domain, its missing parts supplied by reference TRBV18 and TRBJ1-5, is NAGVMQNPRHLVRRRGQEARLRCSPMKGHSHVYWYRQLPEEGLKFMVYLQKENIIDESGMPKERFSAEFPKEGPSILRIQQVVRGDSAAYFCASSPSGEPQHFGDGTRLSIL.

The rearrangement links TRBV7-9 to TRBJ1-1; D call uncertain. The CDR3 is 13 residues long. Trimming left V 0 bases short and J 9 bases short, with 11 bases between. The germline V gene has CDR1 SEHNR and CDR2 FQNEAQ (reference sequence). DNA for the CDR3: TGTGCCAGCAGCTTAGCGCCGGGCGGACAAGCTTTCTTT. Translating gives CASSLAPGGQAFF.

This clone turned up a few times. The V and J genes are TRBV28 and TRBJ1-4; the D gene is possibly TRBD1 (6 bases). Germline V CDR1 and CDR2: MDHEN, SYDVKM. Trimming pared 6 bases from V and 6 bases from J, leaving 14 bases between. This CDR3 is 14 amino acids long. For the CDR3, the DNA is TGTGCCAGCAGAGTACAGGGCTTTGATGAAAAACTGTTTTTT. This codes for CASRVQGFDEKLFF. Full variable domain (rest looked up from reference TRBV28 and TRBJ1-4): DVKVTQSSRYLVKRTGEKVFLECVQDMDHENMFWYRQDPGLGLRLIYFSYDVKMKEKGDIPEGYSVSREKKERFSLILESASTNQTSMYLCASRVQGFDEKLFFGSGTQLSVL.

This rearrangement joins TRBV12-5 to TRBJ1-1, with 8 bases that match TRBD1. The V gene's germline CDR1 is LGHNT and CDR2 FRNRAP. The CDR3 covers 17 residues. V gave up 3 bases and J gave up 1 base; unmatched junction bases: 10. This CDR3 is CASGLSTTGTGNTEAFF. The CDR3 DNA reads TGTGCTAGTGGTTTATCGACTACCGGGACAGGGAACACTGAAGCTTTCTTT.

The chain is built from TRBV10-2 and TRBJ1-2, with D perhaps matching TRBD1 (5 bases). In germline, CDR1 is WSHSY, CDR2 SAAADI. Trimming pared 3 bases from V and 6 bases from J, leaving 14 bases between. The CDR3 totals 14 residues. CDR3 DNA: TGCGCCAGCAGTGAAGAGGCCAGGGTACATGGCTACACCTTC. Translation: CASSEEARVHGYTF.

This chain joins TRBV2 and TRBJ1-5; no reliable D call. The CDR3 is made up of 14 amino acids. The ends were cut back, 6 bases at V and 1 base at J, with 10 bases in the middle. Germline CDR1 reads SNHLY; CDR2 reads FYNNEI. The CDR3 nucleotides read TGTGCCAGCAGCAAGGGAGTGAGCAATCAGCCCCAGCATTTT. Protein: CASSKGVSNQPQHF.

The chain links TRBV7-9 to TRBJ1-4; D not certain. Per the germline V gene, CDR1 is SEHNR and CDR2 is FQNEAQ (reference sequence). V was pared by 5 bases and J by 5 bases, with 12 bases between. CDR3 length: 14 residues. The CDR3 DNA reads TGTGCCAGCAGCGTCCGGGAGCCAAATGAAAAACTGTTTTTT. Its translation: CASSVREPNEKLFF.

The rearrangement uses TRBV10-3 and TRBJ2-3; TRBD2 matches at 11 bases. Trimming took 3 bases from V and 3 from J; bases not matched to a gene: 5. The CDR3 spans 16 residues. Germline V gene sequence: CDR1 ENHRY, CDR2 SYGVKD. CDR3 protein: CAISEGLAGQTDTQYF. In DNA form, the CDR3 reads TGTGCCATCAGTGAAGGACTAGCGGGTCAGACAGATACGCAGTATTTT.

The chain uses TRBV10-3 and TRBJ1-2; TRBD1 agrees at 9 bases. Trimming cost V 6 bases and J 8 bases; bases outside gene matches: 7. The CDR3 length is 13 residues. Per germline, CDR1 ENHRY and CDR2 SYGVKD. The CDR3 DNA sequence: TGTGCCATCAGAGAGACAGGGGGAGCAGGCTACACCTTC. Translated: CAIRETGGAGYTF.

The chain is built from TRBV5-4 and TRBJ2-7, with 7 bases aligning to TRBD1. This CDR3 is built from 14 residues. J lost 6 bases, V lost 2 bases, and 8 bases had no gene match. Germline V CDR1 and CDR2: SGHNT, YYREEE (reference sequence). The CDR3 reads CASSFSGTEAEQYF. DNA of the CDR3: TGTGCCAGCAGCTTTTCCGGGACAGAGGCCGAGCAGTACTTC.

The chain has TRBV15 and TRBJ1-2, with a possible D match to TRBD1 (6 bases). Germline CDR1 is LNHNV and CDR2 is YYDKDF (reference sequence). This CDR3 region has 18 residues. Deletions cut 5 bases from V and 0 bases from J, with 22 bases between. The CDR3 coding sequence is TGTGCCACCAGCGCTTACCCGACCGGGACACGGGCTAACTATGGCTACACCTTC. Encoded protein: CATSAYPTGTRANYGYTF.

CDR3 in amino acids: CASRTVGANVLTF. The DNA for the CDR3 is TGTGCCAGTAGGACAGTTGGGGCCAACGTCCTGACTTTC. The rearrangement links TRBV6-1 to TRBJ2-6; a possible D gene is TRBD1 (6 bases). Trimming stripped 9 bases from V and 3 bases from J, with 9 bases between. The CDR3 sequence is 13 residues long. Germline assignment: CDR1 MNHNS and CDR2 SASEGT.